This T cell receptor beta chain was found in a study of Ad26.COV2.S vaccination and SARS-CoV-2 variants. About the study: Of the COV1001 trial arms, the Ad26.COV2.S arm included the donor.

This sample's treatment: around 19 received Ad26.COV2.S at low or high dose, single or two shots; about five received placebo; per-sample allocation not given. Each sample was drawn 63 days after the first injection (of vaccine or placebo). Based in Boston, the donor was an adult of 18-55 years. Study-wide results and caveats: Post-vaccination spike-specific CD8+ and CD4+ T cell responses reportedly had substantial breadth. Vaccinees displayed broader spike-specific TCR repertoires than placebo recipients.

TCRdb's copy holds only in-frame clones and misses some; the assay was immunoSEQ multiplex PCR. The sample includes roughly 250,000 clones, around nine tenths seen only once; the top ten take about 2.7%. Note on this clone: What it binds is not known.

Per germline, CDR1 MNHEY and CDR2 SMNVEV (reference sequence). Germline trimming cut 6 bases from V and 6 bases from J; bases unmatched to any gene: 8. There are 14 residues in the CDR3. The starting material was peripheral blood, obtained in a trial of Ad26.COV2.S vaccine versus placebo. This TCR was sampled from a person between 18 and 65 years old who received the Ad26.COV2.S COVID-19 vaccine or a placebo. The chain has TRBV27 and TRBJ1-2; 9 bases map to TRBD1. CDR3 nucleotide sequence: TGTGCCAGCAGGGGGACAGGGATGGCGAATGGCTACACCTTC. It encodes CASRGTGMANGYTF.